This record concerns one T cell receptor (beta chain) sequence. Its antigen remains unidentified. V lost 5 bases, J lost 4 bases, and 11 bases lay in between. Germline values: CDR1 LNHDA, CDR2 SQIVND (reference sequence). The CDR3 contains 13 residues. The data derive from a study of vaccination and CD4 T cells after COVID-19. Looking at the study overall: At a median 72 days (range 14 to 241) after dose two, post-vaccine samples were obtained.

The treatment was: approximately 10-day PBMC culture with coronavirus spike peptide pools or control peptides (ViraFEST assay). Sequenced with the Oncomine TCR Beta short-read assay was DNA taken from cultured CD4+ T cells. Once CD4+ T cells had been cultured, genomic DNA was extracted from them. TCRdb re-derived calls from the PCR reads in MiXCR, one entry per CDR3 protein. The profile covers 9,500 to 12,000 distinct CDR3 sequences, with 40% to 45% appearing a single time and around a third taken by the ten largest. The sequence was obtained from a human donor who had recovered from COVID-19. V gene TRBV19 combines with J gene TRBJ1-1; D is unresolved. The specimen was CD4+ T cells from blood, cultured in vitro. CDR3 DNA: TGTGCCAGTAGTCCGACACGAGGCACTGAAGCTTTCTTT. Translated: CASSPTRGTEAFF.